The TCR beta chain described here comes from a study of blood T cell repertoires in COVID-19 (dated by TCRdb to 2020 to 2022). A note on the overall study: The collaborator samples originated in the United States, Italy and Spain and spanned the acute and convalescent phases of COVID-19. Subjects who had been exposed to COVID-19, were actively infected with it, or had recovered from it provided the deeply sampled blood TCRbeta repertoires that made up the dataset. Where available, HLA class I and class II types were obtained from metadata supplied by the sample provider rather than from assay-based typing. The repertoires were released in a freely available public database meant as a resource for research on the immune response to SARS-CoV-2. The material from the prospective study consisted of cDNA or gDNA derived from T cells, B-cell-depleted T cells, or PBMCs. Samples came from the ongoing ImmuneRACE study (first 160 participants) plus 1,254 subjects from 6 global collaborators. A de-identified subject ID, COVID-19 status, age in years and sex were almost always included in the sample metadata. Study-wide findings and limitations: The quantity of clinical and demographic metadata differed by source and by participant and was supplied without curation.

As concerns this clone: It lacks a known antigen. No base-level quality is on record; no much larger clone is a single base apart. Other DNA sequences in the sample encode the same CDR3.

TCRbeta CDR3 regions were amplified from genomic DNA by means of the immunoSEQ Assay, a bias-controlled multiplex PCR. As for the authors' bioinformatics: Within the assay, amplification of reference gene primers was used to estimate how many nucleated cells each sample contained. To quantify the absolute abundance of each unique TCRbeta CDR3 rearrangement, sequence reads were collapsed and filtered. Productive Simpson clonality was computed per sample as the square root of Simpson's diversity index over productive rearrangements. The immuneACCESS repertoire file appears here via TCRdb, limited to in-frame rearrangements. These files lack a portion of the clones; in checked studies, under half of the deficit traces to unresolved V genes, and the cause of the others is not known. The V and J calls and clone size come from that table; D and trimming were worked out from the DNA. The sample data list 360,000 or so clones, and 90% of these were observed just once. The ten largest clones represent 5% to 8.5% of the sample.

The collaborating institutions used their own protocols to collect whole blood in K2EDTA tubes. For TCRbeta analysis, collaborators shipped samples in one of three forms: frozen whole blood, isolated PBMCs, or DNA extracted from either of those sample types. The V end loses 0 bases and the J end loses 0 bases, and a stretch of 8 bases separates them. The germline V gene gives CDR1 as SQVTM and CDR2 as ANQGSEA. The CDR3 goes from the cysteine to the phenylalanine over 14 residues. Just the 42-base CDR3 DNA is kept, in frame starting at base 1. What was sequenced was peripheral blood. This receptor was identified in a man younger than 30 with active or convalescent COVID-19. The V gene is TRBV29-1 and the J gene is TRBJ1-2; no D gene is confidently identified. The CDR3 here reads CSVEDRNSNYGYTF. Read as DNA, the sequence is TGCAGCGTTGAAGACAGAAATTCTAACTATGGCTACACCTTC.